Listed below are T cell receptor beta chains from one sample, sequenced in a study of cytomegalovirus exposure and HLA in healthy donors. Assay used: immunoSEQ multiplex PCR; TCRdb lists only in-frame clones, some missing. The sample contains 100,000 to 150,000 clones, over 85% of which appear only once. The sample consisted of PBMCs. These receptors were taken from a woman aged 18-30 years in good health and CMV-seronegative. Both conserved end residues are part of each CDR3. The order of the fields is clone size, D gene, J gene, V gene, CDR3 protein, CDR3 DNA. The D gene is left open where the match is weak. Clone size is given for some rows only: seen once, a few or many times, or a class if the clone is expanded.

size: .; D: TRBD2; J: TRBJ2-1; V: TRBV27; CDR3: CASSPGTSGYNEQFF; DNA: TGTGCCAGCAGCCCCGGGACTAGCGGTTACAATGAGCAGTTCTTC
size: few; D: .; J: TRBJ2-1; V: TRBV15; CDR3: CATSSPLTFSYNEQFF; DNA: TGTGCCACCAGCAGCCCTTTGACTTTCTCCTACAATGAGCAGTTCTTC
size: once; D: TRBD1; J: TRBJ1-1; V: TRBV7-6; CDR3: CASSPGGTNTEAFF; DNA: TGTGCCAGCAGTCCAGGGGGGACGAACACTGAAGCTTTCTTT
size: .; D: TRBD2; J: TRBJ2-5; V: TRBV14; CDR3: CASSPSGAGASQETQYF; DNA: TGTGCCAGCAGCCCCAGTGGAGCGGGGGCCTCACAAGAGACCCAGTACTTC
size: .; D: .; J: TRBJ2-1; V: TRBV5-1; CDR3: CASSLVRGDNEQFF; DNA: TGCGCCAGCAGCTTGGTACGCGGCGATAATGAGCAGTTCTTC
size: .; D: TRBD1; J: TRBJ2-7; V: TRBV27; CDR3: CASRGTGDYEQYF; DNA: TGTGCCAGCAGGGGGACAGGGGATTACGAGCAGTACTTC
size: .; D: .; J: TRBJ2-3; V: TRBV28; CDR3: CASSFVSNTDTQYF; DNA: TGTGCCAGCAGTTTCGTGAGCAACACAGATACGCAGTATTTT
size: few; D: .; J: TRBJ2-7; V: TRBV27; CDR3: CASSFSRGPYEQYF; DNA: TGTGCCAGCAGTTTCTCGCGGGGGCCCTACGAGCAGTACTTC
size: .; D: .; J: TRBJ2-2; V: TRBV6-4; CDR3: CASSPRRPGGTGELFF; DNA: TGTGCCAGCAGTCCTCGTCGCCCGGGTGGCACCGGGGAGCTGTTTTTT
size: .; D: .; J: TRBJ2-3; V: TRBV15; CDR3: CATSRAGGRGGDTQYF; DNA: TGTGCCACCAGCAGAGCGGGCGGCAGGGGTGGAGATACGCAGTATTTT
size: .; D: .; J: TRBJ1-4; V: TRBV5-4; CDR3: CASSLEGTNEKLFF; DNA: TGTGCCAGCAGCTTGGAGGGGACTAATGAAAAACTGTTTTTT
size: .; D: .; J: TRBJ2-7; V: TRBV6-5; CDR3: CASSYGASTYEQYF; DNA: TGTGCCAGCAGTTACGGGGCATCAACCTACGAGCAGTACTTC
size: .; D: TRBD2; J: TRBJ2-5; V: TRBV25-1; CDR3: CASTNSGGEETQYF; DNA: TGTGCCAGCACAAATAGCGGGGGGGAAGAGACCCAGTACTTC
size: .; D: .; J: TRBJ1-1; V: TRBV9; CDR3: CASSVGPSAEAFF; DNA: TGTGCCAGCAGCGTAGGCCCTAGCGCTGAAGCTTTCTTT
size: .; D: .; J: TRBJ1-1; V: TRBV7-9; CDR3: CASSLGREMNTEAFF; DNA: TGTGCCAGCAGCTTAGGACGGGAAATGAACACTGAAGCTTTCTTT
size: .; D: .; J: TRBJ1-4; V: TRBV7-9; CDR3: CASSSARGGVNEKLFF; DNA: TGTGCCAGCAGCTCGGCTCGGGGGGGTGTGAATGAAAAACTGTTTTTT
size: .; D: TRBD1; J: TRBJ1-4; V: TRBV30; CDR3: CAWGPGQGDEKLFF; DNA: TGTGCCTGGGGACCGGGACAGGGGGACGAAAAACTGTTTTTT
size: .; D: TRBD1; J: TRBJ1-2; V: TRBV19; CDR3: CASTEDRVNGYTF; DNA: TGTGCCAGTACCGAGGACAGGGTGAATGGCTACACCTTC
size: .; D: .; J: TRBJ1-6; V: TRBV7-8; CDR3: CASSLRPRERDSPLHF; DNA: TGTGCCAGCAGCTTACGGCCGAGGGAGAGGGATTCACCCCTCCACTTT
size: .; D: TRBD1; J: TRBJ2-7; V: TRBV18; CDR3: CASSATGTGDYEQYF; DNA: TGTGCCAGCTCAGCGACCGGGACAGGGGACTACGAGCAGTACTTC
size: .; D: TRBD1; J: TRBJ2-3; V: TRBV18; CDR3: CASSPDRAFTDTQYF; DNA: TGTGCCAGCTCGCCAGACAGGGCCTTCACAGATACGCAGTATTTT
size: .; D: .; J: TRBJ2-7; V: TRBV4-1; CDR3: CASSQDPVTYEQYF; DNA: TGCGCCAGCAGCCAAGACCCCGTAACCTACGAGCAGTACTTC
size: .; D: TRBD2; J: TRBJ2-1; V: TRBV18; CDR3: CASSLWTSGANEQFF; DNA: TGTGCCAGCTCACTATGGACTAGCGGGGCCAATGAGCAGTTCTTC
size: .; D: TRBD2; J: TRBJ2-2; V: TRBV27; CDR3: CASSLSYGLAGVTNTGELFF; DNA: TGTGCCAGCAGTTTATCGTACGGACTAGCGGGCGTGACGAACACCGGGGAGCTGTTTTTT
size: .; D: TRBD1; J: TRBJ2-3; V: TRBV5-8; CDR3: CASSFPIRQGSQYF; DNA: TGTGCCAGCAGCTTCCCTATTAGACAGGGTTCGCAGTATTTT
size: .; D: TRBD2; J: TRBJ2-3; V: TRBV27; CDR3: CASRSGLAGVGTDTQYF; DNA: TGTGCCAGCAGGTCGGGACTAGCGGGAGTAGGCACAGATACGCAGTATTTT
size: .; D: .; J: TRBJ2-5; V: TRBV6-1; CDR3: CASSEVEGIWETQYF; DNA: TGTGCCAGCAGTGAAGTGGAGGGAATTTGGGAGACCCAGTACTTC
size: .; D: TRBD1; J: TRBJ2-7; V: TRBV11-3; CDR3: CASSAQDRGLIYEQYF; DNA: TGTGCCAGCAGCGCACAAGACAGGGGGCTGATCTACGAGCAGTACTTC
size: .; D: TRBD1; J: TRBJ1-5; V: TRBV4-3; CDR3: CASSRLTGKDQPQHF; DNA: TGCGCCAGCAGCCGACTGACAGGGAAGGATCAGCCCCAGCATTTT
size: .; D: TRBD1; J: TRBJ2-2; V: TRBV9; CDR3: CASSAQGAIGELFF; DNA: TGTGCCAGCAGCGCCCAGGGGGCTATCGGGGAGCTGTTTTTT
size: .; D: .; J: TRBJ1-4; V: TRBV5-5; CDR3: CASSYIWAGGNEKLFF; DNA: TGTGCCAGCAGCTACATTTGGGCAGGTGGGAATGAAAAACTGTTTTTT
size: .; D: .; J: TRBJ1-1; V: TRBV5-1; CDR3: CASRSGTGGFTEAFF; DNA: TGCGCCAGCAGGTCAGGTACGGGGGGTTTCACTGAAGCTTTCTTT
size: .; D: TRBD1; J: TRBJ2-2; V: TRBV4-3; CDR3: CASSLGTGGEPGELFF; DNA: TGCGCCAGCAGCCTGGGGACAGGGGGAGAACCCGGGGAGCTGTTTTTT
size: .; D: TRBD2; J: TRBJ2-1; V: TRBV7-9; CDR3: CASSPRALAGALYNEQFF; DNA: TGTGCCAGCAGCCCACGAGCGTTAGCGGGAGCCCTCTACAATGAGCAGTTCTTC
size: .; D: .; J: TRBJ1-2; V: TRBV28; CDR3: CASSLLQGYTF; DNA: TGTGCCAGCAGTCTCCTACAGGGCTACACCTTC
size: .; D: .; J: TRBJ2-7; V: TRBV2; CDR3: CASRNSSHEQYF; DNA: TGTGCCAGCAGAAATAGCAGCCACGAGCAGTACTTC
size: .; D: TRBD2; J: TRBJ2-3; V: TRBV28; CDR3: CASSLPTSENTDTQYF; DNA: TGTGCCAGCAGTCTACCGACTAGCGAGAACACAGATACGCAGTATTTT